This section outlines one TCR beta chain sequence together with its context. No antigen is known for it. V was pared by 3 bases and J by 3 bases, with 12 bases between. The CDR3 runs to 14 residues. Germline V gene lookup returns CDR1 SGHNT and CDR2 YYREEE (reference sequence). This sample is part of a study of T cell responses to AZD1222 COVID-19 vaccine. The table came from immunoSEQ multiplex PCR; TCRdb's copy has only in-frame clones and leaves some out. The sample records about 130,000 clones, roughly 93% being singletons. Study-wide findings and caveats: Following two doses of AZD1222, Spike-specific TCR breadth and depth rose.

V gene TRBV5-4 combines with J gene TRBJ2-5; TRBD1 is a possible D gene (5 bases). The receptor was isolated from an adult who received the AZD1222 COVID-19 vaccine. Sequenced material: peripheral blood, taken 28 days after the second AZD1222 dose. The CDR3 DNA reads as TGTGCCAGCAGCTCTAAAGTGACAGAAGAGACCCAGTACTTC. It translates to CASSSKVTEETQYF.